This T cell receptor (beta chain) originates from a study of blood T cell repertoires in COVID-19. The CDR3 is 18 residues long. CDR1 LGHNT and CDR2 FRNRAP come from the germline V gene. Germline trimming cut 6 bases from V and 1 base from J; bases unmatched to any gene: 8. Per the authors' pipeline: The authors estimated nucleated cell counts from reference gene primer amplification. The protocol was immunoSEQ multiplex PCR, while the TCRdb copy is restricted to in-frame clones and leaves out a portion. V, J and clone size are those of that table, while D and trimming were read from the DNA. The data show some 670,000 clones, about 90% seen once.

This clonotype was obtained from a woman between 18 and 29 years old with acute or convalescent COVID-19. The V gene is TRBV12-5, the J gene TRBJ2-3; 15 bases map to TRBD2. The sequencing input was peripheral blood. CDR3 in DNA: TGTGCTAGTGGACCGGGACTAGCGGGGGGCCGGGGCACAGATACGCAGTATTTT. The encoded protein is CASGPGLAGGRGTDTQYF. The whole variable domain, remainder taken from reference TRBV12-5 and TRBJ2-3, is DARVTQTPRHKVTEMGQEVTMRCQPILGHNTVFWYRQTMMQGLELLAYFRNRAPLDDSGMPKDRFSAEMPDATLATLKIQPSEPRDSAVYFCASGPGLAGGRGTDTQYFGPGTRLTVL.